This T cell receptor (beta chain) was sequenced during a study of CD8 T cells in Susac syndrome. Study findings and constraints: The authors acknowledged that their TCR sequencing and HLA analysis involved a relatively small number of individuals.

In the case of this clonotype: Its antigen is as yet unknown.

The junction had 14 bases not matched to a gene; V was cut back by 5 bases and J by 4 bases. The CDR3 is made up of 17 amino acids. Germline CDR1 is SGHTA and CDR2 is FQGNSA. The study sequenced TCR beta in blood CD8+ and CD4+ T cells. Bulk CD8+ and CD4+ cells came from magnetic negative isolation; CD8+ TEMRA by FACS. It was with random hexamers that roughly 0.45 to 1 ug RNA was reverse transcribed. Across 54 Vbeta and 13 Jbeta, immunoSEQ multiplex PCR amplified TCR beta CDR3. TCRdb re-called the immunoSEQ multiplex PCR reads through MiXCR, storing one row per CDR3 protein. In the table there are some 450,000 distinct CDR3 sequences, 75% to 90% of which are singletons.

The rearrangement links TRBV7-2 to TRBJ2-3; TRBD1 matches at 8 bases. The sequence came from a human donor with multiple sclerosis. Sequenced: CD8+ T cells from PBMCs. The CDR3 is CASSPEPQGARSDTQYF. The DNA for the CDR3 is TGTGCCAGCAGCCCGGAGCCCCAGGGGGCGCGCTCAGATACGCAGTATTTT.